This TCR beta chain was documented in a study of cytomegalovirus exposure and HLA in healthy donors (dated by TCRdb to 2015 to 2018). Study-wide context: According to an earlier analysis of a few hundred of the donors, 150 million to 200 million T cells yielded over 90 million unique TCR beta sequences and 250 to 350 Gb of sequence data. About 280 gigabases of sequencing data and around 90 million unique TCR sequences made up an early release that covered nearly 650 HLA-typed donors. Among the approximately 400 genotyped donors, 75% to 90% belonged to the genetic ancestry cluster associated with self-reported Caucasian donors. The study aimed to test whether signatures of past pathogen exposure could be identified by cataloging public T cell receptors. The T cell repertoires of about 700 subjects were profiled by immunosequencing and related to cytomegalovirus serostatus. Along with the roughly 670-subject first cohort, a separate validation cohort of 120 different subjects was used. To predict cytomegalovirus infection status, the study brought together high-throughput TCR immunosequencing, statistical association of individual TCRs with disease status, and machine learning. In a later analysis, previously published TCR beta repertoires from 500 to 750 donors were re-analyzed and high-resolution HLA genotyping was added so that TCR occurrence patterns could be studied. The later analysis used no new phenotypic data to find candidate immune exposures, relying instead on TCR beta sequences and their occurrence across donors. In an earlier analysis of about 590 of the donors, high-throughput TCR beta sequencing was used to judge whether each TCR beta V gene segment behaved as functional or pseudogenic. Donor age, sex, ethnicity and CMV serostatus were compiled alongside the repertoire data. In a later genetic analysis, genome-wide SNP genotypes for about three fifths of the 666 donors were used, and that subset was treated as a discovery cohort. All discovery cohort repertoires had been generated on a single sequencing platform. HLA typing covered class I and class II loci at four-digit resolution. The number of typed donors differed by locus: roughly 629-630 for A, B, C, DRB1 and DQB1; 522 for DQA1; over 600 for DPA1; and roughly 450 for DPB1. Several DR-DQ haplotypes were handled as single units for association and clustering because linkage in the cohort was strong. On average, 235,054 unique TCR beta nucleotide sequences were sequenced per donor among a few hundred genotyped donors of the cohort, with around 19% of those sequences being non-productive. General findings and caveats noted by the study authors: According to a later analysis, parvovirus B19, influenza, CMV and Epstein-Barr virus appeared linked to several top co-occurrence clusters. In a later analysis, HLA-associated TCR beta chains were found to be more clonally expanded and to have lower generation probabilities than equally common non-associated chains. A few of the identified cytomegalovirus-associated TCR beta chains were confirmed in vitro to be specific for cytomegalovirus antigens. In a later analysis, most CMV-associated TCR beta chains were found to appear HLA-restricted, with HLA associations seemingly driven largely by CMV exposure. In a later analysis, the rate of TCR association differed among HLA loci, with DRB1 alleles having the most associated TCRs and HLA-C alleles having the fewest. V-gene and J-gene trimming of TCR beta chains was associated with a missense DCLRE1C variant in a later genetic analysis, and the association was replicated in an independent cohort. Assigning TCR associations to individual alleles was difficult when HLA alleles, especially DR and DQ, strongly co-occurred. Some IMGT-functional V segments, including TRBV6-2 and TRBV6-3, could not be told apart with the 87-base-pair reads, so those segments were excluded. Correlated functional status among segregating V segments might reflect linkage disequilibrium, but an unknown experimental factor could not be ruled out. A further reported finding was that TCR beta sequences accurately predicted the HLA-A and HLA-B alleles for most subjects in the first cohort. Most TCR sequences were seen in very few donors, while some public TCRs were found in many individuals. An earlier analysis of 587 of the donors showed that most TCR beta V segments appeared in productive rearrangements either about 87% or about 30% of the time, which broadly matched IMGT annotations. In the study, approximately 150 TCR beta chains were listed as associated with cytomegalovirus. Specific HLA alleles were associated with 16,951 TCR beta sequences at a false discovery rate of 0.05 in a later analysis. The authors suggested that the approach could potentially be extended to other disease states and immunological phenotypes. Only TCR beta chains were sequenced in this cohort, and the absence of alpha or paired-chain data limited detectable features. In both the original and validation cohorts, the classifier was reported to diagnose cytomegalovirus status with high specificity and sensitivity. The presence/absence analyses assumed that sequencing depth was roughly uniform across donors, and that assumption may not be true. HLA typing was unavailable for some donors at each locus, so association tests used only the typed subset. CMV serostatus was the only immune exposure information available for the cohort. A cluster of highly shared sequence variants was judged likely to represent a technical artifact of the sequencing pipeline. According to a later genetic analysis, donors in an Asian-associated ancestry cluster had fewer N-insertions in productive TCRs than the roughly 660-donor mean. Because counts were too low, roughly 18 rarely observed V segments, including chromosome 9 orphons, were left out of the earlier analysis of about 620 of the donors.

The CDR3 spans 20 residues, from the cysteine through the phenylalanine. The DNA shown is the 60-base CDR3, in frame from base 1. At the junction V is shortened by 3 bases and J by 1 base; bases outside the gene matches: 15. The cohort consisted of hundreds of healthy bone marrow donors. All cohort members were sampled while nominally healthy, although unrecorded immune exposures were likely present. The donor tested CMV seropositive and was one of the 289 seropositive cohort members. Every donor gave a peripheral blood sample, and the peripheral blood mononuclear cells from that sample were used for TCR beta sequencing. Genomic DNA was extracted from the blood cell samples with the Qiagen DNeasy Blood Extraction Kit. Libraries were prepared through the immunoSEQ multiplex PCR assay. For the multiplex PCR, a mixture combining 60 forward primers for TCR Vbeta segments and 13 reverse primers for TCR Jbeta segments was used. The CDR3 region of rearranged TCR beta genes was amplified from genomic DNA by a multiplex PCR assay. Amplified TCR beta libraries were sequenced as 87-base-pair reads on the Illumina HiSeq System. As for the original processing: In a later analysis, about 80 million unique TCR beta chains were counted across the roughly 700 repertoires, and around 10 million of these chains were shared by at least two donors. A nearest-neighbor algorithm error-corrected the raw reads and collapsed the reads into unique sequences, merging closely related sequences to remove PCR and sequencing errors. Alignment of CDR3 sequences to IMGT reference sequences was used to assign V, D and J gene segments. For a sequence to be retained, at least a six-nucleotide match to both a V gene segment and a J gene segment was required. Rearrangements were called productive when the CDR3 lacked stop codons and stayed in frame with V and J; all others were non-productive. Following IMGT convention, CDR3 was defined as the stretch from the second conserved V-encoded cysteine to the conserved J-encoded phenylalanine. The earlier analysis of 587 of the donors excluded any sequence lacking an unambiguous match to a single V gene segment. In an earlier analysis of several hundred of the donors, V segments were called functional above 56.7% productive rearrangements and were called segregating when the between-donor standard deviation exceeded 5%. A statistical classification framework was built for diagnosing cytomegalovirus status from the catalog of TCR beta chain sequences. In a later analysis, V and J genes were assigned by comparing TCR nucleotide sequences against IMGT/GENE-DB human TR gene sequences. In a later analysis, CDR3 sequences and most-parsimonious VDJ recombination scenarios were assigned using the TCRdist pipeline. In a later analysis, every TCR beta chain was defined by the combination of its CDR3 amino acid sequence and its V-gene family, and reads without a unique V-gene family were dropped. In a later analysis, fewer than 600 highly shared, low-generation-probability nucleotide sequences were removed to address suspected cross-contamination and a sequencing artifact. In a later analysis, a clonal expansion index was calculated for each public chain from normalized within-repertoire ranks of inferred template counts. In a later analysis, generation probabilities were computed using a VDJ recombination model fitted to out-of-frame rearrangements, and the results were checked against IGoR. A later analysis scored TCR-TCR, TCR-HLA and TCR-CMV co-occurrence with hypergeometric tests, applying a repertoire-size bias correction to TCR pairs. In a later analysis, false discovery rates were estimated by permuting HLA or CMV assignments 20 times. In a later analysis, co-occurring TCRs were grouped with DBSCAN, and TCRdist sequence similarity was added when clustering was performed within HLA-allele-positive subsets. Repertoires with fewer than 30,000 or more than 120,000 public chains, plus five repertoires with anomalous nucleotide sharing, were excluded from co-occurrence clustering. This is the immuneACCESS table as TCRdb keeps it, with only in-frame sequences that have V and J called. A part of the clones is gone; compared with another copy, unresolved V genes explain less than half, and the rest is unexplained. V, J and clone size reflect that table, while D and trimming were determined from the DNA. The sample data list 150,000 to 200,000 clones, and about 75% of these were observed just once. Together, the top ten hold 7.7% of the sample.

With regard to this clone: Its antigen remains undetermined. Within one base of it there is no much larger clone, and no base qualities were kept.

This clonotype originated in a woman aged 35 to 49 in good health and CMV-seropositive. Recombination joined TRBV23-1 with TRBJ1-5; TRBD1 fits 10 bases in the junction. TRBV23-1 has ORF status, its function being uncertain. Sequencing was performed on PBMCs. The CDR3: CASSQSLDRGLRASNQPQHF. The DNA sequence is given as TGCGCCAGCAGTCAGTCACTGGACAGGGGGTTACGCGCGAGCAATCAGCCCCAGCATTTT.